This T cell receptor (beta chain) was documented in a study of response to subunit inactivated influenza vaccine (dated by TCRdb to between 2018 and 2020). Looking at the study overall: To follow how T cells responded to a trivalent subunit inactivated influenza vaccine, the researchers relied on deep quantitative profiling of the T cell receptor repertoire.

Libraries were prepared through RT-PCR. Sequencing used an Illumina HiSeq 2500. The public reads were quality trimmed at Q25 with fastp and then assembled into clones with MiXCR by TCRdb, keeping productive beta chains. A single entry per CDR3 protein holds the most common genes and DNA from its merged rows. The sample yields 650,000 to 850,000 distinct CDR3 sequences; about 15% were counted once. 5.5% to 7% of the sample is in the top ten clones. This clonotype was counted between two and nine times. The target of this receptor is not known. No base qualities exist here, and no much larger clone lies one base off it. What the authors observed across the whole study: It was suggested by the authors that each seasonal influenza vaccination may recruit only a limited number of new T cells.

Per the germline V gene (reference sequence), SGHAT is the CDR1 and FQDESV is the CDR2. The junction shows trimming of 5 bases on V and 6 bases on J, and the gene matches do not reach 7 bases of it. The CDR3 spans 17 residues, from the cysteine through the phenylalanine. CDR3 DNA is the only sequence kept; it has 51 bases, read in frame from the first base. Source: PBMCs from blood, taken around two weeks before vaccination. Here the chain combines TRBV11-1 and TRBJ2-2; 15 nucleotides in the junction match TRBD2. This receptor was obtained from a man aged 50-60 years who received an inactivated influenza vaccine. Donor details come from another sample of the same person, matched by shared clones. Here the CDR3 is given as CASSPQGLAGGPGELFF. The DNA is TGTGCCAGCAGCCCCCAAGGACTAGCGGGGGGGCCCGGGGAGCTGTTTTTT. The entire variable domain, with the stretches around the CDR3 drawn from the reference TRBV11-1 and TRBJ2-2 proteins, is EAEVAQSPRYKITEKSQAVAFWCDPISGHATLYWYRQILGQGPELLVQFQDESVVDDSQLPKDRFSAERLKGVDSTLKIQPAELGDSAMYLCASSPQGLAGGPGELFFGEGSRLTVL.